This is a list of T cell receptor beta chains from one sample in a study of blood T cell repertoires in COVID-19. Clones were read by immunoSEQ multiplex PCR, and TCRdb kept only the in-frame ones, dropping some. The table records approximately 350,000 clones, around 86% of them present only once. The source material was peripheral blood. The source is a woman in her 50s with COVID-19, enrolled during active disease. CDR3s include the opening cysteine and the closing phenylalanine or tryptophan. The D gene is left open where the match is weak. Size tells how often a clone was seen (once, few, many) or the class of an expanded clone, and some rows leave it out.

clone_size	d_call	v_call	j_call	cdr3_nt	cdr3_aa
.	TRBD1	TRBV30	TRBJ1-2	TGTGCCTCGACCGGGACAGGGATTGGTGGCTACACCTTC	CASTGTGIGGYTF
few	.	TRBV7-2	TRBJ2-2	TGTGCCAGCAGCTCCCAGGGTCCCGGGGAGCTGTTTTTT	CASSSQGPGELFF
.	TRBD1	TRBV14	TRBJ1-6	TGTGCCAGCAGCCCCCAAGGGGGCGCGAGGAATTCACCCCTCCACTTT	CASSPQGGARNSPLHF
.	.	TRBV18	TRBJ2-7	TGTGCCAGCTCACCTTCAGTCAACATGGCCTACGAGCAGTACTTC	CASSPSVNMAYEQYF
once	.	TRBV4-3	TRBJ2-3	TGCGCCAGCAGCCAAGAAGGCGGGGTCATGGATACGCAGTATTTT	CASSQEGGVMDTQYF
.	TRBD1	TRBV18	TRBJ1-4	TGTGCCAGCTCACCCGGACAGGCAGAAAAACTGTTTTTT	CASSPGQAEKLFF
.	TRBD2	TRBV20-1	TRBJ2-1	TGCAGTGCTAGTAGCGGGACTAGTCTCGATGAGCAGTTCTTC	CSASSGTSLDEQFF
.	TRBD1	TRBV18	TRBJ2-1	TGTGCCAGCTCACCACCCGGGACAGGATACAATGAGCAGTTCTTC	CASSPPGTGYNEQFF
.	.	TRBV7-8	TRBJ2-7	TGTGCCAGCAGCTTAGCCCCTCCCCACGAGTACGAGCAGTACTTC	CASSLAPPHEYEQYF
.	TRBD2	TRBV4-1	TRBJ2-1	TGCGCCAGCAGCCAAACCCAGGCTAGCGGGGGCCACAATGAGCAGTTCTTC	CASSQTQASGGHNEQFF
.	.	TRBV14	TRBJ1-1	TGTGCCAGCAGCCTACGACAGAACACTGAAGCTTTCTTT	CASSLRQNTEAFF
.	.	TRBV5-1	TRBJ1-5	TGCGCCAGCAGCCCAGGCCCAGGCAATCAGCCCCAGCATTTT	CASSPGPGNQPQHF
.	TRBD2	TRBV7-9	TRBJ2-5	TGTGCCAGCAGCTTAGGTTGGACTAGCGGGACCCGCCAAGAGACCCAGTACTTC	CASSLGWTSGTRQETQYF